This T cell receptor beta chain was identified in a study of cytomegalovirus exposure and HLA in healthy donors. The PCR ran on 60 Vbeta and 13 Jbeta primers. Assay: immunoSEQ multiplex PCR; the TCRdb copy retains only in-frame clones and omits some. The sample lists over 95,000 clones, 75% to 80% seen once, with approximately 12% in the top ten. The sample consisted of PBMCs. This TCR was recovered from a woman aged 40 to 50 in good health and CMV-seropositive.

The CDR3 DNA reads TGTGCCTGGAGTGTACGACTTCTCAATGAGCAGTTCTTC. It specifies CAWSVRLLNEQFF. The V and J genes are TRBV30 and TRBJ2-1, with D uncertain. Germline values: CDR1 GTSNPN, CDR2 SVGIG (reference sequence). The CDR3 totals 13 residues. Trimming removed 0 bases at V and 6 bases at J, with 9 bases between.